The T cell receptor beta chain described here comes from a study of blood T cell repertoires in COVID-19. The CDR3 loop spans 15 amino acids. Germline V lookup: CDR1 SGHTA, CDR2 FQGNSA. Unmatched junction bases numbered 8, after V lost 5 bases and J lost 6 bases. Clones were sequenced by immunoSEQ multiplex PCR, and TCRdb holds only the in-frame ones, with some missing. Found here are 130,000 to 150,000 clones, about four fifths of them singletons; the top ten hold under 5.5%. This chain uses TRBV7-2 with TRBJ2-1, with 9 bases aligning to TRBD1. This sequence originates from a man aged 35-49 years with acute COVID-19. Sequenced input: PBMCs or T cells enriched from blood (not recorded which). CDR3: CASSASGTGFNEQFF. The CDR3, as DNA: TGTGCCAGCAGCGCCTCCGGGACAGGGTTCAATGAGCAGTTCTTC.